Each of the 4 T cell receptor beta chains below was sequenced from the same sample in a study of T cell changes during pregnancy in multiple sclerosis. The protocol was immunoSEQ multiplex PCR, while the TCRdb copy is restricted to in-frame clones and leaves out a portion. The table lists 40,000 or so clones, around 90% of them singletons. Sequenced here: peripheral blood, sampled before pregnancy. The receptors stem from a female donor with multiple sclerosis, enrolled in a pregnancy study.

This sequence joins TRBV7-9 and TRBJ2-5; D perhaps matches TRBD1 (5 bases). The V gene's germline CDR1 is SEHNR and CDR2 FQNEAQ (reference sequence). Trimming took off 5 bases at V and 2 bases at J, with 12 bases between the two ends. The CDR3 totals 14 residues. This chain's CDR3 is CASSRDRSQETQYF. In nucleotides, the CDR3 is TGTGCCAGCAGCCGAGACAGAAGTCAAGAGACCCAGTACTTC. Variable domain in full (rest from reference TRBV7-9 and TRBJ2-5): DTGVSQNPRHKITKRGQNVTFRCDPISEHNRLYWYRQTLGQGPEFLTYFQNEAQLEKSRLLSDRFSAERPKGSFSTLEIQRTEQGDSAMYLCASSRDRSQETQYFGPGTRLLVL.

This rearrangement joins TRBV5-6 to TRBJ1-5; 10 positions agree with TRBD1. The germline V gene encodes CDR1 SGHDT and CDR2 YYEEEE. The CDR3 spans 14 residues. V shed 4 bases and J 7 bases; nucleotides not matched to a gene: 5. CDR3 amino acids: CASSKGQGRQPQHF. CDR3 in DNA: TGTGCCAGCAGCAAGGGACAGGGGCGACAGCCCCAGCATTTT.

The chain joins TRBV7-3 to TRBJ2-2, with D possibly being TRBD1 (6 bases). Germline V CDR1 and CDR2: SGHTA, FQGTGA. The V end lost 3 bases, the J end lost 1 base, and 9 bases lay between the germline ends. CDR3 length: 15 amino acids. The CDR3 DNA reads TGTGCCAGCAGCTTTGGGACACTGAACACCGGGGAGCTGTTTTTT. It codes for CASSFGTLNTGELFF.

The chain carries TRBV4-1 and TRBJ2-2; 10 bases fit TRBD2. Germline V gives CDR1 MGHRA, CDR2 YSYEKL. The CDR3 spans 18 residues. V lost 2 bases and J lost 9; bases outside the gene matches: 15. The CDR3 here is CASSQLGLAGALERELFF. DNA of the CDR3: TGCGCCAGCAGCCAACTTGGGCTAGCGGGAGCACTGGAACGGGAGCTGTTTTTT.